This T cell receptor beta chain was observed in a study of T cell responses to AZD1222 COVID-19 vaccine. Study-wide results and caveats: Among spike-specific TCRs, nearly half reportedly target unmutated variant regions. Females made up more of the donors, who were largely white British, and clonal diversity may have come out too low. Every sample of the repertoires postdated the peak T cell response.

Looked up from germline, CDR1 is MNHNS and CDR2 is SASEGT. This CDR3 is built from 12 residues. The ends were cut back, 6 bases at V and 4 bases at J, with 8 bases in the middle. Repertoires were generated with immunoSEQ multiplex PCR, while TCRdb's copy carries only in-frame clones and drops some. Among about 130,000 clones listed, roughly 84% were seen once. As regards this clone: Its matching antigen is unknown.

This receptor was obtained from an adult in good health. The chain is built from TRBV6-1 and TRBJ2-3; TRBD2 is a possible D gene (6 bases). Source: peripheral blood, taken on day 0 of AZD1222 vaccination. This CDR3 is CASSRGSDTQYF. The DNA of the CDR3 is TGTGCCAGCAGCCGGGGGTCAGATACGCAGTATTTT.